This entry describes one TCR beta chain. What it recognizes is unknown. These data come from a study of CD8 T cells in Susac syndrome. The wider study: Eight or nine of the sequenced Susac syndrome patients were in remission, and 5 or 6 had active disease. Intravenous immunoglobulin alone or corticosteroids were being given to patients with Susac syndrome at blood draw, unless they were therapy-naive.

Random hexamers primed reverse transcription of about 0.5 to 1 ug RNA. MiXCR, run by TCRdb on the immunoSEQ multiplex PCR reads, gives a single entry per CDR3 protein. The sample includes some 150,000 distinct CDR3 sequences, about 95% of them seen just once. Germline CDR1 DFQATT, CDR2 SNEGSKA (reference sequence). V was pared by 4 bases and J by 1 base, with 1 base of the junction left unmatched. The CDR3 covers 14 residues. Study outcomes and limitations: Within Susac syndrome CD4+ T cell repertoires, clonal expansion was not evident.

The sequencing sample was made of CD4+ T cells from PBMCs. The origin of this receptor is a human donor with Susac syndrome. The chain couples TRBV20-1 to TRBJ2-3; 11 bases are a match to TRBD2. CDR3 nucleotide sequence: TGCAGTGCTACACTAGCGGGGGGCACAGATACGCAGTATTTT. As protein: CSATLAGGTDTQYF.